The 13 T cell receptor beta chains listed next were all sequenced from one sample in a study of STAT5B mutations in CD4+ large granular lymphocyte leukemia. Some clones are missing from TCRdb's copy, which holds only in-frame ones; the method was immunoSEQ multiplex PCR. The profile shows approximately 49,000 clones, roughly 72% of them singletons. Material for sequencing was CD4+ T cells from blood buffy coats. These receptor sequences come from a human donor in good health.

The chain carries TRBV29-1 and TRBJ1-5, with D possibly TRBD1 on 5 matching bases. From germline, CDR1 is SQVTM and CDR2 ANQGSEA. The CDR3 contains 12 residues. V shed 6 bases and J shed 4 bases, with 10 bases lying between them. The CDR3 loop is CSVGEDNQPQHF. The DNA of the CDR3 is TGCAGCGTGGGGGAGGATAATCAGCCCCAGCATTTT.

The chain has TRBV6-1 and TRBJ2-7; D possibly corresponds to TRBD2 (5 bases). The CDR3 length is 14 residues. Germline CDR1 reads MNHNS; CDR2 reads SASEGT. Trimming took 5 bases from V and 2 from J, leaving 13 bases between them. Written as DNA, the CDR3 is TGTGCCAGCAGTACCCAGGCCGGGACCTACGAGCAGTACTTC. This translates into CASSTQAGTYEQYF.

This clone was detected only a few times. V and J are TRBV27 and TRBJ1-6; D is unclear. Germline V lookup: CDR1 MNHEY, CDR2 SMNVEV (reference sequence). V lost 0 bases and J 9 bases, leaving 9 bases between the germline ends. This CDR3 region has 14 residues. The CDR3 DNA reads as TGTGCCAGCAGTTTATCGCTCGTCGGTTCACCCCTCCACTTT. It encodes CASSLSLVGSPLHF.

In DNA, the CDR3 is TGCGCCAGCAGCTTGAGGTCGGGGGGACTAGCCAAAAACATTCAGTACTTC. Translation: CASSLRSGGLAKNIQYF. This rearrangement joins TRBV5-1 to TRBJ2-4, with 7 bases fitting TRBD2. The germline gives CDR1 SGHRS, CDR2 YFSETQ. The CDR3 length is 17 residues. J gave up 0 bases and V 1 base, and 7 bases lay outside the gene matches.

This chain uses TRBV6-5 with TRBJ1-1; 8 bases map to TRBD1. Per the germline V gene, CDR1 is MNHEY and CDR2 is SVGAGI. With 9 bases clipped from V and 3 bases from J, the junction kept 6 bases outside the gene matches. The CDR3 loop spans 13 amino acids. The CDR3 DNA is TGTGCCAGTCGCATACAGGGGGACACTGAAGCTTTCTTT. Its protein is CASRIQGDTEAFF.

V usage is TRBV9 and J usage is TRBJ2-7, with TRBD1 matching over 9 bases. After removal of 4 bases from V and 0 bases from J, the junction contained 8 bases not matched to a gene. The CDR3 is 16 residues long. Germline V gene data show CDR1 as SGDLS and CDR2 as YYNGEE. The CDR3 nucleotides are TGTGCCAGCAGCCCCCGGGACAGGGCAGCCTCCTACGAGCAGTACTTC. It is translated as CASSPRDRAASYEQYF. Drawing the rest from reference TRBV9 and TRBJ2-7, the complete variable domain is DSGVTQTPKHLITATGQRVTLRCSPRSGDLSVYWYQQSLDQGLQFLIQYYNGEERAKGNILERFSAQQFPDLHSELNLSSLELGDSALYFCASSPRDRAASYEQYFGPGTRLTVT.

The genes are TRBV6-1 and TRBJ2-7, with TRBD2 matching 10 bases. The CDR3 is 15 amino acids. The trim removed 3 bases at V and 1 base at J, leaving 3 bases unmatched. The germline V gene has CDR1 MNHNS and CDR2 SASEGT. The CDR3 bases are TGTGCCAGCAGTGATCTAGCGGGGGTTTCCTACGAGCAGTACTTC. Residues: CASSDLAGVSYEQYF.

This clone was observed a few times. V usage is TRBV19 and J usage is TRBJ1-6, with 7 bases aligning to TRBD1. The junction had 2 bases not matched to a gene; V was cut back by 5 bases and J by 10 bases. Germline V gives CDR1 LNHDA, CDR2 SQIVND (reference sequence). This CDR3 comprises 12 residues. CDR3 in DNA: TGTGCCAGTAGTCCACAGGGGTCACCCCTCCACTTT. This translates into CASSPQGSPLHF.

In DNA, the CDR3 is TGTGCCAGCAGTTACTCTGGACAGGGCGTGACCCAGTACTTC. Translating it yields CASSYSGQGVTQYF. The chain carries TRBV6-6 and TRBJ2-5, with TRBD1 identical over 8 bases. Trimming took 0 bases from V and 7 from J; bases not matched to a gene: 4. Germline-derived CDR1 and CDR2 are MNHNY and SVGAGI (reference sequence). The CDR3 covers 14 residues.

The chain combines TRBV6-1 with TRBJ2-5, with 7 nucleotides matching TRBD2. CDR3 length equals 14 residues. Germline CDR1 and CDR2: MNHNS and SASEGT. V lost 8 bases and J lost 1; bases outside the gene matches: 7. The DNA for the CDR3 is TGTGCCAGCTCCTGGGAGGGAACCCAAGAGACCCAGTACTTC. Amino acids: CASSWEGTQETQYF.

The chain joins TRBV7-6 to TRBJ2-3, with D perhaps TRBD1 (6 bases). Germline CDR1 and CDR2: SGHVS and FNYEAQ. Trimming removed 5 bases from V and 8 bases from J, with 11 bases in between. CDR3 length: 12 amino acids. The CDR3 protein is CASSPGVGTQYF. The DNA of the CDR3 is TGTGCCAGCAGCCCAGGGGTTGGTACGCAGTATTTT.

This clone turned up a few times. The J gene is TRBJ1-5, the V gene TRBV7-9; D is undetermined. The V gene's germline CDR1 is SEHNR and CDR2 FQNEAQ (reference sequence). The CDR3 loop spans 14 amino acids. Trimming shortened V by 1 base and J by 0 bases, and 4 bases separated the two germline ends. The CDR3 region is CASSLGHSNQPQHF. CDR3 DNA sequence: TGTGCCAGCAGCTTAGGGCATAGCAATCAGCCCCAGCATTTT.

The J gene is TRBJ1-5, the V gene TRBV2; D unresolved. The germline gives CDR1 SNHLY, CDR2 FYNNEI. The CDR3 length is 15 residues. The ends were cut back, 7 bases at V and 0 bases at J, with 13 bases in the middle. The CDR3 region has the DNA TGTGCCAGCACTGCCCAGACCTATAGCAATCAGCCCCAGCATTTT. It is translated as CASTAQTYSNQPQHF.